Listed below are T cell receptor beta chains from one sample, sequenced in a study of blood T cell repertoires in COVID-19. Sequencing was performed with immunoSEQ multiplex PCR; in TCRdb, only in-frame clones are kept and a portion is missing. The sample yields approximately 210,000 clones, 84% seen once. Sequencing was carried out using peripheral blood. These receptors came from a woman of 80 years or more with COVID-19, enrolled during active disease. Both conserved end residues are part of each CDR3. The D gene is left open where the match is weak. Clone size is given for some rows only: seen once, a few or many times, or a class if the clone is expanded.

V gene: TRBV5-1; J gene: TRBJ1-1; D gene: .; clone size: .; CDR3 DNA: TGCGCCAGCAGCCTGAAAAGGGGGACTGAAGCTTTCTTT; CDR3 protein: CASSLKRGTEAFF
V gene: TRBV28; J gene: TRBJ2-1; D gene: TRBD2; clone size: few; CDR3 DNA: TGTGCCAGCAACGCTAGCGGGAGGGATGAGCAGTTCTTC; CDR3 protein: CASNASGRDEQFF
V gene: TRBV15; J gene: TRBJ2-3; D gene: .; clone size: .; CDR3 DNA: TGTGCCACCAGCAGAACTGGACAGCCTAGCACAGATACGCAGTATTTT; CDR3 protein: CATSRTGQPSTDTQYF
V gene: TRBV27; J gene: TRBJ1-2; D gene: TRBD1; clone size: .; CDR3 DNA: TGTGCCAGCAGCCGGACAGGGAGCTATGGCTACACCTTC; CDR3 protein: CASSRTGSYGYTF
V gene: TRBV28; J gene: TRBJ2-7; D gene: .; clone size: few; CDR3 DNA: TGTGCCAGCAGCCAATCTGGACAGAGAACCTACGAGCAGTACTTC; CDR3 protein: CASSQSGQRTYEQYF
V gene: TRBV6-5; J gene: TRBJ1-2; D gene: .; clone size: once; CDR3 DNA: TGTGCCAGCAGTTACTCGTTCGCAGTCCCTCCCGGCTACACCTTC; CDR3 protein: CASSYSFAVPPGYTF
V gene: TRBV27; J gene: TRBJ1-6; D gene: TRBD1; clone size: .; CDR3 DNA: TGTGCCAGCAGTCATGGGACAGGGCGCGGTTCACCCCTCCACTTT; CDR3 protein: CASSHGTGRGSPLHF
V gene: TRBV5-1; J gene: TRBJ2-2; D gene: .; clone size: .; CDR3 DNA: TGCGCCAGCAGCCGAGACAGGTCCACCGGGGAGCTGTTTTTT; CDR3 protein: CASSRDRSTGELFF
V gene: TRBV5-8; J gene: TRBJ1-4; D gene: TRBD1; clone size: .; CDR3 DNA: TGTGCCAGCAGCTTGAGACCAGGGGGAATATCAGGGGAAAAACTGTTTTTT; CDR3 protein: CASSLRPGGISGEKLFF
V gene: TRBV6-5; J gene: TRBJ2-7; D gene: .; clone size: .; CDR3 DNA: TGTGCCACCCTCGGGACACCGAAAACTTACGAGCAGTACTTC; CDR3 protein: CATLGTPKTYEQYF
V gene: TRBV2; J gene: TRBJ2-1; D gene: TRBD1; clone size: .; CDR3 DNA: TGTGCCAGCAGGGAACAGGGGGCGGTGAGGAAGCAGTTCTTC; CDR3 protein: CASREQGAVRKQFF
V gene: TRBV3-1/TRBV3-2; J gene: TRBJ2-2; D gene: TRBD2; clone size: .; CDR3 DNA: TGTGCCAGCAGCCAAAGAGGGTTCCTAGCGGGGCTGGCGAACACCGGGGAGCTGTTTTTT; CDR3 protein: CASSQRGFLAGLANTGELFF
V gene: TRBV18; J gene: TRBJ2-1; D gene: .; clone size: .; CDR3 DNA: TGTGCCAGCTCCCCCTCGCGCTCCTACAATGAGCAGTTCTTC; CDR3 protein: CASSPSRSYNEQFF
V gene: TRBV10-3; J gene: TRBJ1-2; D gene: .; clone size: .; CDR3 DNA: TGTGCCATCAGTGAGTCCCAGACTAACTATGGCTACACCTTC; CDR3 protein: CAISESQTNYGYTF